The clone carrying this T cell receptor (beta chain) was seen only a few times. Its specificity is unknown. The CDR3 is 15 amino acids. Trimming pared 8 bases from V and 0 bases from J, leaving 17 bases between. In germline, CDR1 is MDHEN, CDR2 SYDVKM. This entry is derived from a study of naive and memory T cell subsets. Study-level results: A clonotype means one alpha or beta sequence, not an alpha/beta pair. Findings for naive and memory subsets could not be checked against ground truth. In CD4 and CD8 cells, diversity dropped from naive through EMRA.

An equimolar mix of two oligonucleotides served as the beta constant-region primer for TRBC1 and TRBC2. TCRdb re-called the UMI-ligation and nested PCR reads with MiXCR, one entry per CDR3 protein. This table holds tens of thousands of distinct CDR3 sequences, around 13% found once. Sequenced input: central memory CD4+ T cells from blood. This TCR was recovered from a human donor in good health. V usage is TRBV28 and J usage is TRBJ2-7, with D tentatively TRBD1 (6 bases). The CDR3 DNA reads TGTGCCAGCCAGCAAGGGGACAAGAGCTCCTACGAGCAGTACTTC. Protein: CASQQGDKSSYEQYF.